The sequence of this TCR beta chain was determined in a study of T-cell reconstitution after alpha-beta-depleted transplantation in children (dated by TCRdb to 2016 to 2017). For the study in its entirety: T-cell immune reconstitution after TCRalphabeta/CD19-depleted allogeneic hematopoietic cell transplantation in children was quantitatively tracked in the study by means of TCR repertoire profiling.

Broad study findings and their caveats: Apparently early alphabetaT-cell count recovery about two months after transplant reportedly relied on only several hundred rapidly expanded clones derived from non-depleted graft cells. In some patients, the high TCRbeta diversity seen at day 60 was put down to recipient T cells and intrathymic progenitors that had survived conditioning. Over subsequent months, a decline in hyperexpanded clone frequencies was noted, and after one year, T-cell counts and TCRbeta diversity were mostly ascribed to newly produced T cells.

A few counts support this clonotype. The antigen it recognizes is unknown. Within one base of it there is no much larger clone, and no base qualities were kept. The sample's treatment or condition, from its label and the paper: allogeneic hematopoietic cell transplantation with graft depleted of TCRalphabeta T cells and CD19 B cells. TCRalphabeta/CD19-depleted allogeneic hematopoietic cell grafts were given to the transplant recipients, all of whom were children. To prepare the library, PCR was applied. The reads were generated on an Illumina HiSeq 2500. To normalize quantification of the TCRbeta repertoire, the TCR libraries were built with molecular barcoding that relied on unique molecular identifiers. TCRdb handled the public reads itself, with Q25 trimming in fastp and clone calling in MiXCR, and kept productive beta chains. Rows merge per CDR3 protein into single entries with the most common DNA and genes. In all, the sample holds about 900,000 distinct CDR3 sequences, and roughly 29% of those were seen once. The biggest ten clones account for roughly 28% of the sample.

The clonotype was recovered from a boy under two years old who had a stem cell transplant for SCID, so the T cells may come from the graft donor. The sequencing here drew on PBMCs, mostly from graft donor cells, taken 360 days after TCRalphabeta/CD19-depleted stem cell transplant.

The encoded CDR3 is CSAVRGTEVYEQYF. The nucleotide sequence is given as TGCAGTGCCGTCAGGGGGACAGAGGTCTACGAGCAGTACTTC. The chain couples TRBV20-1 to TRBJ2-7; 7 central bases correspond to TRBD1. Sequences DFQATT (CDR1) and SNEGSKA (CDR2) are obtained from the germline V gene (reference sequence). The CDR3 sequence holds 14 residues, the cysteine and phenylalanine included. The sequence is cut down to CDR3 DNA, 42 bases in frame from base 1. V has 6 bases trimmed and J has 3 bases trimmed; junction bases matching no gene number 11.